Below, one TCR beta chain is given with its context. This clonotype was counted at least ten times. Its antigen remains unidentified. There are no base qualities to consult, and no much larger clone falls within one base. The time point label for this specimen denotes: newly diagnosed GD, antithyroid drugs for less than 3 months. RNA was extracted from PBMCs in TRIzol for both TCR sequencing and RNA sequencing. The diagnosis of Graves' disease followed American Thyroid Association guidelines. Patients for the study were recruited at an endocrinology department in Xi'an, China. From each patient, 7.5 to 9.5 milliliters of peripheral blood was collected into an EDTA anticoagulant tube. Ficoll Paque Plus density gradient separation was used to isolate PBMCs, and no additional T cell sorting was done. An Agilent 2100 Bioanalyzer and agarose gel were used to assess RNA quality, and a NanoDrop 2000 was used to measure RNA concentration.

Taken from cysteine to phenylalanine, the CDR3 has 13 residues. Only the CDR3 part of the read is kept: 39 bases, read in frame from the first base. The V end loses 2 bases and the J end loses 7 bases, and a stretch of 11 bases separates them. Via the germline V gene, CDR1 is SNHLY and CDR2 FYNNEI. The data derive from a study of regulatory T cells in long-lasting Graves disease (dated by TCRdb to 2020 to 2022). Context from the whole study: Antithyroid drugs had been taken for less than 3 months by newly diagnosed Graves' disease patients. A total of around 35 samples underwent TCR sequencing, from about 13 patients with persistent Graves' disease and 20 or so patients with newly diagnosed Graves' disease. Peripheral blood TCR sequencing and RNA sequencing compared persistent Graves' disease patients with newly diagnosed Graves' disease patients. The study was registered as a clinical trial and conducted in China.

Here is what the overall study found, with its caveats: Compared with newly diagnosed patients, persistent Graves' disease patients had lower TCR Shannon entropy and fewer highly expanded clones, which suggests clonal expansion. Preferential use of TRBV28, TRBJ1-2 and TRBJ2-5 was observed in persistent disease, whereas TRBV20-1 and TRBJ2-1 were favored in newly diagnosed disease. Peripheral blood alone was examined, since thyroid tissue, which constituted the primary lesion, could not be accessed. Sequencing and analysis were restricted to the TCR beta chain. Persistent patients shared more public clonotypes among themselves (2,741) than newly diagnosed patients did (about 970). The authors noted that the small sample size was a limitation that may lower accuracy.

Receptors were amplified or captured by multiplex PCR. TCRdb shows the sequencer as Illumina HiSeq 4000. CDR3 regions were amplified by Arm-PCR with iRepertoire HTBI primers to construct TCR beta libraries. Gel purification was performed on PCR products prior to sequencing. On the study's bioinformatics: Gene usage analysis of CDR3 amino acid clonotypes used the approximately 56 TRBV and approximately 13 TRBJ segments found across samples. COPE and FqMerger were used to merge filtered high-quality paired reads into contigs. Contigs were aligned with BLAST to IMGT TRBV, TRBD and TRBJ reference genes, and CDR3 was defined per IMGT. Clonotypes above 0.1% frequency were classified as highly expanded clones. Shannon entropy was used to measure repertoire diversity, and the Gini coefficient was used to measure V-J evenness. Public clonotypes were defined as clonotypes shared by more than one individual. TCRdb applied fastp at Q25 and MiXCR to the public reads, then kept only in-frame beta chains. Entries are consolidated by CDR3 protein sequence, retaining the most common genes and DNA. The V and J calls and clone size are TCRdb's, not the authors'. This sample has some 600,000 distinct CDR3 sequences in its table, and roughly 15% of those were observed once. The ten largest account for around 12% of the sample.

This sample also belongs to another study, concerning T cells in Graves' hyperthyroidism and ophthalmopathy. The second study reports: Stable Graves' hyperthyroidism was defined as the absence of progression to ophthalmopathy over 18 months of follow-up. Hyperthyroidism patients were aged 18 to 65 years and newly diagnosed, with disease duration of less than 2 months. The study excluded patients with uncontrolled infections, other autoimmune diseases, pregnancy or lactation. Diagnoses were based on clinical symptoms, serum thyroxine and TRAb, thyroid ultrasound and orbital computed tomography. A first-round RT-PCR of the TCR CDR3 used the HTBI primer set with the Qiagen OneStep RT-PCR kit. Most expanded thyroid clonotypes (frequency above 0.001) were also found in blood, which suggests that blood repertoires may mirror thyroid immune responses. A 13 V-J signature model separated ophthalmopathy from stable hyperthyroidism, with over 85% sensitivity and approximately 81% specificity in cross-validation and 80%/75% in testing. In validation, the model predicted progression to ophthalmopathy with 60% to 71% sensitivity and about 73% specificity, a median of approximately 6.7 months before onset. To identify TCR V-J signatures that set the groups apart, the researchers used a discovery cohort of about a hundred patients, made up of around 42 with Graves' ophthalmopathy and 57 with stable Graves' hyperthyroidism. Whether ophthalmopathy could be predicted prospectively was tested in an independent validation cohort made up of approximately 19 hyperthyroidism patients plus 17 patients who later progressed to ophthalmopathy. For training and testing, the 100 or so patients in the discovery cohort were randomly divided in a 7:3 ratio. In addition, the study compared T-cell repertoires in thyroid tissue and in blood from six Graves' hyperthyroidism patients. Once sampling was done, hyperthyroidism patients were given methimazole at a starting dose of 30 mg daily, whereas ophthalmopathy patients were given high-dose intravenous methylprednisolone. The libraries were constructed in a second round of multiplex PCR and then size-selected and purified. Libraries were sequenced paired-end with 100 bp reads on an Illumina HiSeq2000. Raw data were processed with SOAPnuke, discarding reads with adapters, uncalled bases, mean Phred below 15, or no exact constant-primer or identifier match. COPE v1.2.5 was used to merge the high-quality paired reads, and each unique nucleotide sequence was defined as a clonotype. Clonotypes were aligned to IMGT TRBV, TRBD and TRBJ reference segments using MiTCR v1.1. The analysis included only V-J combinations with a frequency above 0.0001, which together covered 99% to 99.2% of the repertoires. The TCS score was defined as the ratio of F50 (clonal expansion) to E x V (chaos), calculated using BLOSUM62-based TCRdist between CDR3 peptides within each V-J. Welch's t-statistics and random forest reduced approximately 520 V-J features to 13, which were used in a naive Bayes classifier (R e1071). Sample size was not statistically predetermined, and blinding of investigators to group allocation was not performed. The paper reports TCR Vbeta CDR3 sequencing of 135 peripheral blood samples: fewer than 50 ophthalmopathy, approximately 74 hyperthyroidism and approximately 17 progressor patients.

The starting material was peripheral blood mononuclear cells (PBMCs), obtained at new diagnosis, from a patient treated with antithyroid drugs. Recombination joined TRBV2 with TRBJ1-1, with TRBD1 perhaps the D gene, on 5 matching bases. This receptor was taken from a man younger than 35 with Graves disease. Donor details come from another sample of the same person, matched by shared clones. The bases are TGTGCCAGCAGTGAACGACTGCAGGGTGAAGCTTTCTTT. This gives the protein CASSERLQGEAFF.